The source of this TCR beta chain is a study of monozygotic twins with inflammatory bowel disease. General study findings and limits: Comparison of concordant versus discordant twins revealed no difference in repertoire similarity, possibly due to limited power.

A word on this clonotype: Its specificity is unknown.

It was around 3.5 ug of total RNA that each TCR library used. After re-calling the 5' RACE reads, TCRdb lists one entry per CDR3 protein, DNA absent. This table holds approximately 340,000 distinct CDR3 sequences. The CDR3 is 12 amino acids. The V gene's germline CDR1 is DFQATT and CDR2 SNEGSKA (reference sequence). Phlebotomy per donor yielded a single 2.5 ml blood sample. The sequenced sample consisted of blood. The sequence was obtained from a human donor with ulcerative colitis or Crohn's disease, or a healthy co-twin of an affected twin (not recorded which). The V call is TRBV20-1, the J call TRBJ2-7; with no DNA, the TCRdb D assignment of TRBD1 cannot be verified. CDR3: CSAPDSRGEQYF.